Listed below are T cell receptor beta chains from one sample, sequenced in a study of glioma-infiltrating T cells. In TCRdb, the multiplex PCR reads were re-called with MiXCR into one record per CDR3 protein. The table has more than 85,000 distinct CDR3 sequences, less than 30% seen once. The specimen sequenced was glioma tissue, nonneoplastic brain tissue, or PBMCs (not recorded which). The receptors shown here come from a human donor with low-grade glioma or glioblastoma, undergoing nonglioma brain surgery, or in good health (not recorded which). The conserved cysteine and the conserved F or W are not part of the CDR3 here. Fields, in order: V gene, J gene, CDR3 protein.

TRBV14	TRBJ1-6	ASSRDVYNSPLH
TRBV12-3/TRBV12-4	TRBJ1-2	ASTNRGTYGYT
TRBV6-1	TRBJ2-1	ASTKGTVKFGEQF
TRBV29-1	TRBJ1-1	SVHPGPSNTEAF
TRBV14	TRBJ2-3	ASSQEWLARGTDTQY
TRBV20-1	TRBJ2-4	SASSGILAKNIQY
TRBV19	TRBJ2-7	ASSGQVAGEQY
TRBV20-1	TRBJ1-3	SARDSGSGNTIY
TRBV4-2	TRBJ1-1	ASSQDSGANTEAF
TRBV5-6	TRBJ2-7	ASSFPGTGAYEQY